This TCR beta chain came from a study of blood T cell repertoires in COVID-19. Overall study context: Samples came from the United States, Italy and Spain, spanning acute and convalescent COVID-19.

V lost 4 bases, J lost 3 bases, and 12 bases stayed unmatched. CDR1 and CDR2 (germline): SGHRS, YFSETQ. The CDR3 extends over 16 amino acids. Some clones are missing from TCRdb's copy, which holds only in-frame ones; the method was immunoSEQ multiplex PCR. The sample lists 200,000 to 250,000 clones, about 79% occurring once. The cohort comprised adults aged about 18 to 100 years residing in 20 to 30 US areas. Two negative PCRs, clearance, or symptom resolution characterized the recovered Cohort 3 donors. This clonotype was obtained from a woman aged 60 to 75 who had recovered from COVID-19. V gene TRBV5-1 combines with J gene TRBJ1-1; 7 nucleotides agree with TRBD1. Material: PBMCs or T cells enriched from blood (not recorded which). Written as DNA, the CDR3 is TGCGCCAGCAGCCCGCCGGGAGCCCAGGGGGACACTGAAGCTTTCTTT. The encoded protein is CASSPPGAQGDTEAFF.